A selection of T cell receptor beta chains follows, all from one sample in a study of cytomegalovirus exposure and HLA in healthy donors. Clones were sequenced by immunoSEQ multiplex PCR, and TCRdb holds only the in-frame ones, with some missing. The sample carries roughly 160,000 clones, 80% to 85% recorded once. What was sequenced was PBMCs. These receptors were taken from a male donor in good health and CMV-seropositive. Each CDR3 is given without its conserved first and last residue.

>TRBJ1-5|TRBV30
AWSPPPGSGNQPQH
>TRBJ2-7|TRBV9
ASSVGGTGAHEQY
>TRBJ2-7|TRBV10-2
ASRGVSGRAYEQY
>TRBJ2-7|TRBV4-1
ASSQAGLAGALDYEQY
>TRBJ1-5|TRBV27
ASSFRGQPQH
>TRBJ1-1|TRBV7-8
ASSLSGAQHTEAF
>TRBJ2-2|TRBV11-2
ASALWRGTGELF
>TRBJ2-6|TRBV13
ASRLTMYSGANVLT
>TRBJ1-2|TRBV9
ASSVSATSNYGYT
>TRBJ1-2|TRBV5-4
ASSLAQGSDGYT
>TRBJ1-1|TRBV9
ASAGVGPDSNTEAF
>TRBJ2-7|TRBV29-1
SVVTGSSYEQY
>TRBJ1-1|TRBV11-2
ASSPPNMNTEAF
>TRBJ1-1|TRBV7-2
ASSLGEGGTEAF
>TRBJ1-2|TRBV25-1
ASSTGGANYGYT
>TRBJ1-2|TRBV4-1
ASSHQTGSYGYT
>TRBJ2-1|TRBV2
ASRVPDRGSGRAFTLYNEQF
>TRBJ2-7|TRBV6-5
ASSPQGSPYEQY
>TRBJ1-5|TRBV6-6
ASSAPGEYQPQH
>TRBJ2-7|TRBV4-1
ASSQVVRERDEQY
>TRBJ1-2|TRBV9
ASSPGQKTYGYT
>TRBJ1-2|TRBV9
ASSASVTDTYGYT
>TRBJ2-3|TRBV6-1
ASREVASGGDTQY
>TRBJ1-4|TRBV7-2
ASSAREAWNEKLF
>TRBJ2-2|TRBV27
ASSLRGSGELF
>TRBJ1-5|TRBV7-2
ASSPGTGRNQPQH
>TRBJ1-5|TRBV6-1
ASSGRQGAVGNQPQH
>TRBJ2-7|TRBV2
ASTLAVSSYEQY
>TRBJ2-7|TRBV2
ASSLQGSEQY
>TRBJ1-1|TRBV6-5
ASRDWETEAF